Shown below are 24 T cell receptor beta chains from a single sample sequenced in a study of T cell responses to AZD1222 COVID-19 vaccine. Using immunoSEQ multiplex PCR, the repertoire was profiled, and TCRdb retains in-frame clones only, with some absent. The repertoire holds 100,000 or so clones, with 87% as singletons. The sequenced sample was peripheral blood, obtained on day 0 of AZD1222 vaccination. These TCRs come from an adult in good health.

This clone is a singleton in its sample. The genes are TRBV28 and TRBJ2-4; 9 bases match TRBD1. The CDR3 is 13 amino acids. CDR1 and CDR2 from the germline V gene are MDHEN and SYDVKM. V was clipped by 10 bases and J by 7 bases; unmatched bases: 8. CDR3 sequence: CATSQGAVNIQYF. CDR3 sequence (DNA): TGTGCCACTTCACAGGGGGCCGTGAACATTCAGTACTTC.

This chain uses TRBV27 with TRBJ1-4, with TRBD1 matching over 8 bases. J lost 8 bases, V lost 3 bases, and 8 bases had no gene match. The CDR3 runs to 15 residues. Germline V gene data show CDR1 as MNHEY and CDR2 as SMNVEV (reference sequence). The CDR3 spells CASSFRTGSDEKLFF. The DNA of the CDR3 is TGTGCCAGCAGTTTCCGGACAGGGTCGGACGAAAAACTGTTTTTT.

The chain joins TRBV6-5 to TRBJ2-3; D gene ambiguous. There are 12 residues in the CDR3. Trimming shortened V by 6 bases and J by 2 bases, and 6 bases separated the two germline ends. CDR1 is MNHEY and CDR2 is SVGAGI in the germline V gene. CDR3 nucleotides: TGTGCCAGCAGAGCACTCACAGATACGCAGTATTTT. Amino acid sequence: CASRALTDTQYF.

The chain couples TRBV19 to TRBJ1-4, with 9 bases matching TRBD1. The germline V gene encodes CDR1 LNHDA and CDR2 SQIVND (reference sequence). V gave up 5 bases and J gave up 7 bases; unmatched junction bases: 20. This CDR3 has 19 amino acids. The CDR3 bases are TGTGCCAGTAGTGCTCCGGTGGGGACAGGGCCCTTACATCGTGAAAAACTGTTTTTT. As protein: CASSAPVGTGPLHREKLFF. Supplemented by reference TRBV19 and TRBJ1-4, the full variable domain reads DGGITQSPKYLFRKEGQNVTLSCEQNLNHDAMYWYRQDPGQGLRLIYYSQIVNDFQKGDIAEGYSVSREKKESFPLTVTSAQKNPTAFYLCASSAPVGTGPLHREKLFFGSGTQLSVL.

The rearrangement uses TRBV6-1 and TRBJ2-7, with TRBD2 matching 11 bases. V trimming: 3 bases; J trimming: 3 bases; junction bases outside the gene matches: 1. The CDR3 has 14 amino acids. Germline lookup yields CDR1 MNHNS and CDR2 SASEGT. The chain's CDR3 is CASSETSGDYEQYF. The CDR3 nucleotides read TGTGCCAGCAGTGAGACTAGCGGGGACTACGAGCAGTACTTC.

In its sample, this clone was seen once. The chain uses TRBV19 and TRBJ2-3; the D is unclear. Germline assignment: CDR1 LNHDA and CDR2 SQIVND (reference sequence). This CDR3 contains 15 residues. Between the trimmed V and J ends, which lost 7 bases and 2 bases, there was a span of 16 bases. CDR3: CASTLNGLYTDTQYF. CDR3 sequence (DNA): TGTGCCAGTACCCTAAATGGGCTGTACACAGATACGCAGTATTTT.

V and J are TRBV5-6 and TRBJ2-1, with TRBD1 matching 7 bases. CDR3 length: 12 amino acids. Germline CDR1 is SGHDT and CDR2 is YYEEEE. The junction had 7 bases not matched to a gene; V was cut back by 3 bases and J by 13 bases. This chain's CDR3 is CASSSLTGIQFF. DNA for the CDR3: TGTGCCAGCAGCTCTTTGACAGGGATTCAGTTCTTC.

The rearrangement uses TRBV6-1 and TRBJ1-1, with D perhaps matching TRBD1 (5 bases). This CDR3 is built from 16 residues. From germline, CDR1 is MNHNS and CDR2 SASEGT. Trimming cost V 3 bases and J 1 base, with 15 bases left between them. CDR3 sequence reads: CASSERGRGSNTEAFF. The CDR3 DNA sequence: TGTGCCAGCAGTGAGCGCGGGAGGGGATCGAACACTGAAGCTTTCTTT.

The V and J genes are TRBV4-2 and TRBJ1-6, with 11 bases that match TRBD1. Germline lookup yields CDR1 LGHNA and CDR2 YNFKEQ. Trimming removed 10 bases from V and 7 bases from J; junction bases left unmatched: 9. The CDR3 runs to 15 residues. The CDR3 sequence: CATRTGGDPNSPLHF. The CDR3, as DNA: TGTGCCACCAGGACAGGGGGCGACCCAAATTCACCCCTCCACTTT.

The rearrangement joins TRBV5-4 to TRBJ1-2; D gene uncertain. The CDR3 is 16 residues long. CDR1 is SGHNT, CDR2 YYREEE, per germline (reference sequence). V was cut by 0 bases and J by 2 bases, with 14 bases left in between. This chain's CDR3 is CASSLESVRANYGYTF. CDR3 DNA sequence: TGTGCCAGCAGCTTGGAGTCGGTACGAGCAAACTATGGCTACACCTTC.

The rearrangement uses TRBV7-2 and TRBJ2-7, with 8 bases identical to TRBD2. The CDR3 has 13 residues. Looked up from germline, CDR1 is SGHTA and CDR2 is FQGNSA. With V trimmed by 5 bases and J by 4 bases, 4 bases remained unmatched. This CDR3 reads CASSRRGGYEQYV. Written as DNA, the CDR3 is TGTGCCAGCAGCCGACGGGGGGGTTACGAGCAGTACGTC.

The rearrangement uses TRBV7-8 and TRBJ1-1, with 8 bases identical to TRBD1. The CDR3 covers 16 residues. With V trimmed by 0 bases and J by 1 base, 4 bases remained unmatched. Germline V gene lookup returns CDR1 SGHVS and CDR2 FQNEAQ. The CDR3 is CASSLAMTGENTEAFF. CDR3 in DNA: TGTGCCAGCAGCTTAGCCATGACAGGGGAGAACACTGAAGCTTTCTTT. The variable domain in full, with the rest retrieved from reference TRBV7-8 and TRBJ1-1, is GAGVSQSPRYKVAKRGQDVALRCDPISGHVSLFWYQQALGQGPEFLTYFQNEAQLDKSGLPSDRFFAERPEGSVSTLKIQRTQQEDSAVYLCASSLAMTGENTEAFFGQGTRLTVV.

The rearrangement uses TRBV12-5 and TRBJ1-2, with 7 positions matching TRBD1. The CDR3 spans 14 residues. CDR1 and CDR2 from the germline V gene are LGHNT and FRNRAP. Unmatched junction bases numbered 8, after V lost 3 bases and J lost 7 bases. The CDR3, as DNA: TGTGCTAGTGGTTTTTTTGGACAGGAGTCTGGCTACACCTTC. Translation gives CASGFFGQESGYTF.

The chain is built from TRBV12-3 or TRBV12-4 and TRBJ2-7; D is perhaps TRBD1 (5 bases). The length of the CDR3 is 13 residues. Trimming removed 3 bases from V and 2 bases from J, with 8 bases in between. The CDR3 loop is CASSLQGTYEQYF. The CDR3 DNA reads TGTGCCAGCAGTTTGCAGGGAACCTACGAGCAGTACTTC.

J is TRBJ2-7 and V is TRBV2; D might be TRBD1 (6 bases). CDR3 length: 15 amino acids. CDR1 is SNHLY, CDR2 FYNNEI, per germline. V lost 7 bases to trimming and J lost 2 bases, with 18 bases between them. This CDR3 reads CASTLERDTAYEQYV. The CDR3 region has the DNA TGTGCCAGCACCTTAGAAAGGGACACTGCCTACGAGCAGTACGTC.

The J gene is TRBJ2-1, the V gene TRBV6-2 or TRBV6-3, with D unclear. This CDR3 contains 13 residues. V lost 6 bases, J lost 5 bases, and 11 bases lay in between. Germline assignment: CDR1 MNHEY and CDR2 SVGEGT. The CDR3 DNA follows: TGTGCCAGCAGCCCCGTCGAACACAATGAGCAGTTCTTC. This codes for CASSPVEHNEQFF.

This chain links TRBV27 with TRBJ2-5, with a possible D match to TRBD2 (6 bases). The CDR3 is made up of 11 amino acids. The V end was cut by 8 bases, the J end by 7 bases, with 11 bases between. Looked up from germline, CDR1 is MNHEY and CDR2 is SMNVEV (reference sequence). CDR3 in amino acids: CASGEGGTQYF. CDR3 nucleotide sequence: TGTGCCAGCGGCGAGGGAGGGACCCAGTACTTC.

The table lists this clone with a count of one. The chain has TRBV4-1 and TRBJ2-5, with D maybe TRBD2 (7 bases). The ends were cut back, 1 base at V and 1 base at J, with 13 bases in the middle. CDR1 MGHRA and CDR2 YSYEKL come from the germline V gene. CDR3 size: 16 residues. Here the CDR3 DNA reads TGCGCCAGCAGCCAAGGGCCAGGGGAGGGCCAAGAGACCCAGTACTTC. Translation gives CASSQGPGEGQETQYF.

This sequence joins TRBV6-1 and TRBJ2-5; the D gene is possibly TRBD2 (6 bases). This CDR3 spans 14 amino acids. V was clipped by 0 bases and J by 6 bases, with 11 bases between them. Germline lookup yields CDR1 MNHNS and CDR2 SASEGT. The CDR3 DNA sequence: TGTGCCAGCAGTGAAGCGGGGGGTAGGCAGACCCAGTACTTC. Translating gives CASSEAGGRQTQYF.

V is TRBV29-1 and J is TRBJ2-2, with D perhaps assigned TRBD1 or TRBD2 (5 bases each). Germline CDR1 is SQVTM and CDR2 is ANQGSEA. This CDR3 is 12 amino acids long. Trimming removed 4 bases from V and 4 bases from J, with 7 bases in between. The DNA of the CDR3 is TGCAGCGTTGTCGGGGCCACCGGGGAGCTGTTTTTT. Translating it yields CSVVGATGELFF.

The gene calls are TRBV7-6 and TRBJ2-3; no definite D call. The CDR3 has 13 residues. V was trimmed by 1 base and J by 7 bases, leaving 9 bases between them. Germline CDR1 is SGHVS and CDR2 is FNYEAQ. CDR3 bases: TGTGCCAGCAGCTTAGAGCCACCCCATACGCAGTATTTT. Residues: CASSLEPPHTQYF.

The V and J genes are TRBV19 and TRBJ1-1; D is ambiguous. There are 15 residues in the CDR3. The germline V and J ends were trimmed by 5 bases and 6 bases, with 19 bases remaining between them. Germline loops: CDR1 LNHDA, CDR2 SQIVND (reference sequence). CDR3 in amino acids: CASSFDSDGISEAFF. CDR3 nucleotide sequence: TGTGCCAGTAGTTTCGACTCGGACGGAATCTCTGAAGCTTTCTTT.

This rearrangement joins TRBV7-6 to TRBJ2-5; 12 nucleotides align to TRBD2. The germline V gene encodes CDR1 SGHVS and CDR2 FNYEAQ. The V gene end was trimmed by 2 bases and the J gene end by 5 bases; junction bases not matched to a gene: 0. This CDR3 comprises 14 residues. The CDR3 here is CASSLLAGGETQYF. CDR3 nucleotides: TGTGCCAGCAGCTTACTAGCGGGGGGGGAGACCCAGTACTTC.

The chain recombines TRBV3-1 (or the pseudogene TRBV3-2) with TRBJ1-4; D is perhaps TRBD1 (6 bases). Germline CDR1 LGHDT, CDR2 YNNKEL (reference sequence). Trimming removed 1 base from V and 8 bases from J, with 8 bases in between. The CDR3 totals 13 residues. This chain's CDR3 is CASSQGDREKLFF. The CDR3 coding sequence is TGTGCCAGCAGCCAAGGAGACAGGGAAAAACTGTTTTTT.